The clone carrying this TCR beta chain was counted between two and nine times. Its specificity is not known. Template switching added a universal primer binding site, and final cDNA carried unique molecular identifiers. TCRdb reprocessed the 5' RACE reads with MiXCR, giving one entry per CDR3 protein. Altogether around 250,000 distinct CDR3 sequences are present, 5.5% to 8% being singletons, with the ten largest covering approximately 3.7%. This CDR3 is built from 13 residues. CDR1 and CDR2 from the germline V gene are SQVTM and ANQGSEA. V shed 7 bases and J shed 4 bases, with 14 bases lying between them. This sample was included in a study of identical twins. Whole-study findings and limits: Invariant MAIT and iNKT cells may have partly biased zero-insertion analyses. Models underpredicted monozygotic twin sharing of out-of-frame TCR alpha.

This sample also belongs to another study, concerning yellow fever vaccine responses in identical twins.

The TCR comes from a woman aged 18 to 35 in good health. The sequenced material came from memory (CD45RO+) T cells sorted from blood. The rearrangement joins TRBV29-1 to TRBJ2-1, with D perhaps TRBD1 (6 bases). The CDR3 DNA reads TGCAGCGGAGGGGGACGACAGTACAATGAGCAGTTCTTC. It specifies CSGGGRQYNEQFF.